The entry below gives a single TCR beta chain sequence along with its context. It lacks a known antigen. Base qualities are missing; no much larger clone stands one base away. Each donor gave one peripheral blood draw, around 100 mL on average, collected into heparinised tubes. Using a panel that included CD45RO, CCR7, CD25, CD127, CD95 and CD27, naive, central memory, regulatory and stem cell-like memory CD4+ T cells were sorted on a BD FACSAria II. A purity above 98% was achieved for all sorted populations. PBMCs were separated immediately by Lymphoprep density gradient centrifugation and were stained directly, without being cultured. So that batch effects would be minimized, each experiment stained and sorted samples in pairs, pairing one healthy donor with one patient. This entry comes from a study of beta chain features in type 1 diabetes (dated by TCRdb to 2017 to 2018). Notes on the research overall: Mean age, gender distribution, total cell number and subset yield were not different between patients and healthy donors. Across all samples, about 110 million sorted cells were examined, and cell number per subset correlated strongly with RNA yield. The study compared the TCRB repertoires of sorted circulating CD4+ T cell subsets in recently diagnosed type 1 diabetes patients with those in matched healthy donors. Whereas all 28 donors provided naive and central memory subsets, regulatory and stem cell-like memory subsets were isolated from just 8 patients and roughly 8 healthy donors. Results and caveats for the whole study, not just this receptor: Naive, central memory and regulatory TCRB repertoires appeared to be more alike among patients than among healthy donors. PCR may preferentially amplify shorter templates, but because patient and control samples were amplified and corrected together, any resulting skew would affect both groups equally. Sequencing cDNA rather than genomic DNA could over-represent highly expressing activated cells, although activation and CD3 levels did not differ between groups. At VDJ recombination sites, type 1 diabetes patients had fewer insertions and more deleted nucleotides, which implies abnormalities in thymic rearrangement. In all four CD4+ subsets, TCRB CDR3 length was moderately but significantly shorter in type 1 diabetes patients. HLA sub-analyses involved small numbers of individuals, so any influence of HLA type on TCRB rearrangement remained unresolved.

The entire amount of isolated RNA was reverse transcribed using the High Capacity cDNA Reverse Transcription Kit, so the sequenced TCRB transcripts were expressed ones. Deep immunoSEQ sequencing was applied to naive, central memory and regulatory T cell samples, giving an average of approximately 3.8 million total reads per sample. After sorted cells were lysed in RLT buffer, RNA was extracted with DNase-treated RNeasy Micro or Mini kits, with the choice depending on cell number. Each cell subset was processed on its own to prevent cross-contamination, while patient and healthy donor samples were processed together. The immunoSEQ multiplex PCR was used to amplify TCRB sequences from cDNA, generating 87-bp fragments that spanned the CDR3 region. The amplicons were sequenced using the Illumina HiSeq platform. In the original analysis: Synthetic template baselines were used to correct PCR bias computationally, reads within Hamming distance 2 were collapsed, and singletons that could not be merged were discarded. Reads were aligned to IMGT to assign V, D and J genes, CDR3 length, and insertions or deletions at six rearrangement sites. Within each subset, clonotype counts were normalized to the number of sorted cells before true diversity and Gini coefficients were calculated with the tcR R package. Repertoire sharing was quantified using the overlap coefficient calculated on TCRB nucleotide sequences. TCRdb obtained this table from immuneACCESS and retained in-frame rearrangements with V and J assigned. These tables miss some clones; where compared with another copy, unresolved V genes account for less than half of the shortfall, and the remainder is unexplained. The V and J calls and clone size are taken from that table; D and trimming were inferred from the DNA. The sample records 200,000 to 250,000 clones, about a tenth of which are singletons. 1% to 1.5% of the sample goes to the ten largest clones.

Sequences SNHLY (CDR1) and FYNNEI (CDR2) are obtained from the germline V gene. Trimming takes 7 bases from V and 5 bases from J, and the germline ends sit 9 bases apart. Spanning cysteine to phenylalanine, the CDR3 consists of 12 amino acids. This entry keeps only the CDR3 DNA: 36 bases, framed from base 1. The TCR was taken from a man younger than 35 in good health. The sequenced material came from central memory CD4+ T cells from blood. The rearrangement combines TRBV2 with TRBJ1-5, with an unclear D gene assignment. The base sequence is TGTGCCAGCAAGCGTCGGGATCAGCCCCAGCATTTT. Its product reads: CASKRRDQPQHF. Reference TRBV2 and TRBJ1-5 genes cover what lies past the CDR3, so the full variable domain is EPEVTQTPSHQVTQMGQEVILRCVPISNHLYFYWYRQILGQKVEFLVSFYNNEISEKSEIFDDQFSVERPDGSNFTLKIRSTKLEDSAMYFCASKRRDQPQHFGDGTRLSIL.